The sequence of this TCR beta chain was determined in a study of control samples from healthy donors and cancer patients. The data were produced by immunoSEQ multiplex PCR, yet TCRdb's version contains in-frame clones alone and is incomplete. Among roughly 73,000 clones listed, 84% were seen once. This CDR3 is 15 amino acids long. The germline V and J ends were trimmed by 2 bases and 0 bases, with 11 bases remaining between them. Germline-derived CDR1 and CDR2 are SGHRS and YFSETQ. Sequences were obtained from blood. This receptor was obtained from a man over 45 in good health. The chain is built from TRBV5-1 and TRBJ2-5; a possible D gene is TRBD1 (5 bases). CDR3 sequence (DNA): TGCGCCAGCAGCTTATATGACAGAGACCAAGAGACCCAGTACTTC. Its protein is CASSLYDRDQETQYF.